The next 21 T cell receptor beta chains were all read from a single sample in a study of cytomegalovirus exposure and HLA in healthy donors (dated by TCRdb to about 2017). To prepare the library, the immunoSEQ multiplex PCR assay was applied. Imported from immuneACCESS, the table was reduced by TCRdb to in-frame sequences with V and J called. These copies leave out some clones; in studies compared against another copy, an unresolved V gene accounts for under half, and the cause of the remainder is not known. The sample table holds 200,000 to 250,000 clones, of which 80% to 95% were seen once. The ten largest clones represent roughly 1% of the sample. The sequencing input was PBMCs. These receptors were obtained from a woman aged 18-30 years in good health and CMV-seronegative.

The chain uses TRBV30 and TRBJ2-7; D call uncertain. The CDR3 is made up of 12 amino acids. Trimming pared 0 bases from V and 5 bases from J, leaving 8 bases between. Germline V gene sequence: CDR1 GTSNPN, CDR2 SVGIG (reference sequence). Here the CDR3 reads CAWSVLSDEQYF. The CDR3 nucleotides read TGTGCCTGGAGTGTACTCTCGGACGAGCAGTACTTC.

This clone was seen only once. The CDR3 nucleotides read TGTGCCAGCAGGGTACGGACAGCTCGGCGGAGCACAGATACGCAGTATTTT. Translated: CASRVRTARRSTDTQYF. The rearrangement joins TRBV6-4 to TRBJ2-3; tentatively, D is TRBD1 (6 bases). The CDR3 consists of 17 residues. Looked up from germline, CDR1 is MRHNA and CDR2 is SNTAGT. V was clipped by 6 bases and J by 0 bases, with 19 bases between them.

This sequence joins TRBV30 and TRBJ1-2, with D uncertain. This CDR3 is 14 amino acids long. Looked up from germline, CDR1 is GTSNPN and CDR2 is SVGIG (reference sequence). V dropped 0 bases and J dropped 2 bases, with 10 bases sitting between them. CDR3 coding DNA: TGTGCCTGGAGTGTAGGTCCAGGCAACTATGGCTACACCTTC. Translated, it gives CAWSVGPGNYGYTF.

The sample holds one count of this clone. The V call is TRBV4-1, the J call TRBJ1-1; possibly TRBD1 for D (5 bases). The CDR3 sequence is 14 residues long. Trimming removed 0 bases from V and 7 bases from J, with 12 bases in between. Germline assignment: CDR1 MGHRA and CDR2 YSYEKL. CDR3 nucleotide sequence: TGCGCCAGCAGCCAAGACAGGGCGGTGGGTGAAGCTTTCTTT. This codes for CASSQDRAVGEAFF.

This chain connects TRBV7-8 to TRBJ2-1, with D tentatively TRBD2 (6 bases). The germline gives CDR1 SGHVS, CDR2 FQNEAQ. The CDR3 loop spans 16 amino acids. V lost 0 bases, J lost 3 bases, and 12 bases lay in between. This CDR3 reads CASSLALGGGYNEQFF. The CDR3 DNA is TGTGCCAGCAGCTTAGCTCTGGGGGGAGGCTACAATGAGCAGTTCTTC.

This chain uses TRBV5-4 with TRBJ1-1; D gene uncertain. The germline V and J ends were trimmed by 4 bases and 7 bases, with 11 bases remaining between them. The length of the CDR3 is 12 residues. The germline V gene encodes CDR1 SGHNT and CDR2 YYREEE (reference sequence). The CDR3 region is CASSLRTDEAFF. The CDR3 DNA reads as TGTGCCAGCAGCCTGAGGACTGATGAAGCTTTCTTT. The full variable domain, completed using reference TRBV5-4 and TRBJ1-1, is ETGVTQSPTHLIKTRGQQVTLRCSSQSGHNTVSWYQQALGQGPQFIFQYYREEENGRGNFPPRFSGLQFPNYSSELNVNALELDDSALYLCASSLRTDEAFFGQGTRLTVV.

This clone showed up just once. This chain connects TRBV15 to TRBJ1-2, with a weak D call TRBD1 (5 bases). Germline CDR1 and CDR2: LNHNV and YYDKDF (reference sequence). The CDR3 is 14 residues long. Trimming took off 3 bases at V and 10 bases at J, with 18 bases between the two ends. The DNA of the CDR3 is TGTGCCACCAGCAGCCGTGAGACCTCGACAGACTACACCTTC. Encoded protein: CATSSRETSTDYTF.

This clone was counted a single time. This chain joins TRBV19 and TRBJ2-3; D possibly corresponds to TRBD2 (5 bases). V shed 1 base and J shed 7 bases, with 9 bases lying between them. The CDR3 covers 13 residues. The germline V gene has CDR1 LNHDA and CDR2 SQIVND (reference sequence). CDR3 coding DNA: TGTGCCAGTAGTATAGCGGGATCGAATACGCAGTATTTT. This encodes CASSIAGSNTQYF. The whole variable domain, remainder taken from reference TRBV19 and TRBJ2-3, is DGGITQSPKYLFRKEGQNVTLSCEQNLNHDAMYWYRQDPGQGLRLIYYSQIVNDFQKGDIAEGYSVSREKKESFPLTVTSAQKNPTAFYLCASSIAGSNTQYFGPGTRLTVL.

Only one count was recorded for this clone. The CDR3 sequence: CSVAGTGVYEQYF. CDR3 coding DNA: TGCAGCGTTGCCGGGACAGGGGTCTACGAGCAGTACTTC. V gene TRBV29-1 combines with J gene TRBJ2-7, with TRBD1 identical over 10 bases. This CDR3 spans 13 amino acids. Germline CDR1 SQVTM, CDR2 ANQGSEA. Unmatched junction bases numbered 3, after V lost 4 bases and J lost 3 bases.

Concerning this clone: An end of the junction does not agree with germline; a read error may underlie this. This chain uses TRBV5-4 with TRBJ1-5, with 8 bases lining up with TRBD1. The CDR3 contains 15 residues. Germline V gene data show CDR1 as SGHNT and CDR2 as YYREEE (reference sequence). For the CDR3, the DNA is TGCGCCAGCAGCCCGGGACAGGCCGCCCATCAGCCCCAGCATTTT. Amino acids: CASSPGQAAHQPQHF.

The rearrangement links TRBV5-1 to TRBJ2-7; 7 bases align to TRBD1. The V gene end was trimmed by 0 bases and the J gene end by 6 bases; junction bases not matched to a gene: 9. Germline V gene sequence: CDR1 SGHRS, CDR2 YFSETQ. The CDR3 is 15 residues long. DNA of the CDR3: TGCGCCAGCAGCTTGGCCATCATAGGGGGCCGCGAGCAGTACTTC. Protein: CASSLAIIGGREQYF.

V and J are TRBV29-1 and TRBJ2-1; 12 bases fit TRBD2. Per the germline V gene, CDR1 is SQVTM and CDR2 is ANQGSEA. Unmatched junction bases numbered 9, after V lost 1 base and J lost 8 bases. The CDR3 has 16 amino acids. The CDR3 DNA sequence: TGCAGCGTTGAAGGGGGGCTAGCGGGAGGGTTGGATGAGCAGTTCTTC. This translates into CSVEGGLAGGLDEQFF.

V usage is TRBV9 and J usage is TRBJ1-3, with a possible D match to TRBD1 (6 bases). V was cut by 3 bases and J by 2 bases, with 12 bases left in between. The CDR3 spans 15 residues. Germline V gene data show CDR1 as SGDLS and CDR2 as YYNGEE. The CDR3 DNA is TGTGCCAGCAGCGCCCTGACAGGAACTGGAAACACCATATATTTT. The encoded protein is CASSALTGTGNTIYF.

V and J are TRBV5-1 and TRBJ2-7, with D perhaps matching TRBD2 (6 bases). There are 17 residues in the CDR3. V dropped 0 bases and J dropped 3 bases, with 19 bases sitting between them. From germline, CDR1 is SGHRS and CDR2 YFSETQ. CDR3 sequence (DNA): TGCGCCAGCAGCTTGGGGGTGGGCGGGACCCGTATCTACGAGCAGTACTTC. This codes for CASSLGVGGTRIYEQYF.

The rearrangement links TRBV9 to TRBJ2-1; no definite D call. Germline CDR1 reads SGDLS; CDR2 reads YYNGEE. Trimming cost V 0 bases and J 8 bases, with 9 bases left between them. This CDR3 is 13 amino acids long. The CDR3 protein is CASSVGPSDEQFF. In DNA, the CDR3 is TGTGCCAGCAGCGTAGGACCCAGCGATGAGCAGTTCTTC.

The chain couples TRBV15 to TRBJ2-1, with TRBD1 as a possible D gene (6 bases). The ends were cut back, 4 bases at V and 9 bases at J, with 19 bases in the middle. This CDR3 has 15 residues. The germline CDR1 and CDR2 sequences are LNHNV and YYDKDF (reference sequence). CDR3 protein: CATSTFEGVKGEQFF. CDR3 DNA: TGTGCCACCAGCACCTTCGAGGGGGTGAAGGGTGAGCAGTTCTTC.

The rearrangement uses TRBV28 and TRBJ1-3; weak D call: TRBD1 (5 bases). The germline V and J ends were trimmed by 3 bases and 0 bases, with 12 bases remaining between them. Looked up from germline, CDR1 is MDHEN and CDR2 is SYDVKM. The CDR3 extends over 16 amino acids. The CDR3 protein is CASSFFSGHSGNTIYF. In DNA form, the CDR3 reads TGTGCCAGCAGTTTCTTTTCAGGGCACTCTGGAAACACCATATATTTT.

The rearrangement uses TRBV5-5 and TRBJ2-7; D uncertain. This CDR3 spans 12 amino acids. Trimming took 1 base from V and 4 from J, leaving 6 bases between them. Germline CDR1 SGHKS, CDR2 YYEKEE (reference sequence). The CDR3 nucleotides read TGTGCCAGCAGCTTGTCGCAGTACGAGCAGTACTTC. Protein product: CASSLSQYEQYF.

This clone was seen once. The V and J genes are TRBV6-4 and TRBJ2-2, with D unclear. CDR3 length: 14 residues. Trimming took off 7 bases at V and 3 bases at J, with 12 bases between the two ends. Per the germline V gene, CDR1 is MRHNA and CDR2 is SNTAGT. The CDR3 nucleotides read TGTGCCAGCAAATTCGGCGGTCACACCGGGGAGCTGTTTTTT. This codes for CASKFGGHTGELFF.

The chain has TRBV5-1 and TRBJ2-2; 7 nucleotides line up with TRBD1. The trim removed 5 bases at V and 0 bases at J, leaving 1 base unmatched. The CDR3 loop spans 14 amino acids. The germline gives CDR1 SGHRS, CDR2 YFSETQ. CDR3 coding DNA: TGCGCCAGCAGGACAGGGACGAACACCGGGGAGCTGTTTTTT. This sequence encodes CASRTGTNTGELFF.

CDR3 DNA: TGTGCCAGCAGTTCCTCACAGGGTAAGGGTCAGCCCCAGCATTTT. The encoded protein is CASSSSQGKGQPQHF. V usage is TRBV6-5 and J usage is TRBJ1-5; possible D gene TRBD1, 6 bases. This CDR3 region has 15 residues. Germline CDR1 and CDR2: MNHEY and SVGAGI. V dropped 4 bases and J dropped 6 bases, with 16 bases sitting between them.